Described below is a single TCR beta chain sequence and its context. The record originates from a study of CD8 T cells in Susac syndrome. Germline V CDR1 and CDR2: SGHRS, YFSETQ. The CDR3 is 16 amino acids. Trimming stripped 5 bases from V and 0 bases from J, with 14 bases between. CD8+ and CD4+ T cells from blood underwent TCR beta sequencing. Purification of the CD8+ and CD4+ T cells relied on negative isolation, and TEMRA cells underwent FACS enrichment. Random-hexamer reverse transcription was applied to about 0.45 to 1 ug RNA. The amplification used immunoSEQ multiplex PCR on TCR beta CDR3; it spanned 54 Vbeta and 13 Jbeta. TCRdb called the immunoSEQ multiplex PCR reads again in MiXCR, with one record for every CDR3 protein. The table shows 200,000 to 300,000 distinct CDR3 sequences, with roughly 95% occurring only once.

The V and J genes are TRBV5-1 and TRBJ1-4; weak D call: TRBD1 (5 bases). The sequence was collected from a human donor with multiple sclerosis. Sequencing input: CD4+ T cells from PBMCs. The CDR3 DNA follows: TGCGCCAGCAGATCCGGGACGGGAGCAACTAATGAAAAACTGTTTTTT. It encodes CASRSGTGATNEKLFF.